This record concerns one T cell receptor (beta chain) sequence. This record belongs to a study of OX40 agonist ivuxolimab in advanced cancers. Study in general: Recorded diagnoses for dose-escalation patients were hepatocellular carcinoma, melanoma, renal cell or head and neck cancer.

Germline V gene lookup returns CDR1 SGHRS and CDR2 YFSETQ. With 2 bases removed from V and 0 bases from J, the gap between germline ends came to 8 bases. This CDR3 is 14 amino acids long. Data came from immunoSEQ multiplex PCR; TCRdb stores just in-frame clones and leaves some out. The profile covers tens of thousands of clones, with 89% appearing a single time and under 4.5% taken by the ten largest. The clonotype was recovered from an adult with an advanced solid tumor such as melanoma, head and neck, liver or kidney cancer. The source material was CD4+ or CD8+ T cells sorted from blood, sampled in a trial of the OX40 agonist ivuxolimab. This sequence joins TRBV5-1 and TRBJ1-1, with TRBD1 as a possible D gene (5 bases). The CDR3 here is CASSFGTVNTEAFF. CDR3 DNA: TGCGCCAGCAGCTTCGGGACGGTGAACACTGAAGCTTTCTTT.